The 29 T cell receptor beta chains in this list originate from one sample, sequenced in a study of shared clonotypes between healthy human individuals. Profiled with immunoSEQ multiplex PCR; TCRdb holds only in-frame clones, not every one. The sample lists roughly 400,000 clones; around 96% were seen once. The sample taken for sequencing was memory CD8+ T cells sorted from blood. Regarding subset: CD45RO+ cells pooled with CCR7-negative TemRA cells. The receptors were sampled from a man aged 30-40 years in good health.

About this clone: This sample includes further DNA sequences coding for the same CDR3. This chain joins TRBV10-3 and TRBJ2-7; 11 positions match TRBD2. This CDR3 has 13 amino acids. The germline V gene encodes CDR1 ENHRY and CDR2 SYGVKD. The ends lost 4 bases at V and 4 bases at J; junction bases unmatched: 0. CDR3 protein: CAISGTSGYEQYF. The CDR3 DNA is TGTGCCATCAGTGGGACTAGCGGGTACGAGCAGTACTTC.

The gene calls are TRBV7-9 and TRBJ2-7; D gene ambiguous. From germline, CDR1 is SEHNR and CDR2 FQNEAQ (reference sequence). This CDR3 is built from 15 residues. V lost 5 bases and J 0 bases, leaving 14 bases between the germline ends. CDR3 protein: CASSPTDSISYEQYF. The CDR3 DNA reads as TGTGCCAGCAGCCCGACCGATTCTATCTCCTACGAGCAGTACTTC.

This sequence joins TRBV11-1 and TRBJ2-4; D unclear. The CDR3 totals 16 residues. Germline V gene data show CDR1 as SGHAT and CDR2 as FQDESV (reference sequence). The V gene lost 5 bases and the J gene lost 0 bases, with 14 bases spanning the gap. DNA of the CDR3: TGTGCCAGCAGCCCTCTGTCCCCTCTAGCCAAAAACATTCAGTACTTC. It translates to CASSPLSPLAKNIQYF. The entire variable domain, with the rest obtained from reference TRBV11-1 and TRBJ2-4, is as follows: EAEVAQSPRYKITEKSQAVAFWCDPISGHATLYWYRQILGQGPELLVQFQDESVVDDSQLPKDRFSAERLKGVDSTLKIQPAELGDSAMYLCASSPLSPLAKNIQYFGAGTRLSVL.

DNA of the CDR3: TGTGCCAGCAGCCCTCCCGGCAGGGTCAATGAGCAGTTCTTC. Amino acids: CASSPPGRVNEQFF. This chain links TRBV11-1 with TRBJ2-1; possibly TRBD1 for D (5 bases). Trimming removed 5 bases from V and 6 bases from J, with 14 bases in between. The CDR3 runs to 14 residues. Germline CDR1 SGHAT, CDR2 FQDESV (reference sequence).

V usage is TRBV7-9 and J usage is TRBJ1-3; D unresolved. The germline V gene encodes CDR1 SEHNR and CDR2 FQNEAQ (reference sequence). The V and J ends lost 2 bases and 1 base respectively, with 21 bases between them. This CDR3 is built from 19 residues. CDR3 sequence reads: CASSLFLGWPSTSGNTIYF. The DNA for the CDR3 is TGTGCCAGCAGCTTATTTCTCGGCTGGCCCTCAACATCTGGAAACACCATATATTTT.

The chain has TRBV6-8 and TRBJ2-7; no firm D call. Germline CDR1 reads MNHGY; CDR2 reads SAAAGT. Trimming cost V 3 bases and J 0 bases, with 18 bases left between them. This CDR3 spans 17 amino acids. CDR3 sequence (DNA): TGTGCCAGCAGTTATGGCCCCGGACCCTACAGCTCCTACGAGCAGTACTTC. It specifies CASSYGPGPYSSYEQYF.

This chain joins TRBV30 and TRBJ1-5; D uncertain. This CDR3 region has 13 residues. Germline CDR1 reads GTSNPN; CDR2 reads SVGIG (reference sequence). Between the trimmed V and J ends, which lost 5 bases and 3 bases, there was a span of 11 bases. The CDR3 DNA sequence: TGTGCCTGGGCCACCGGGATCAATCAGCCCCAGCATTTT. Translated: CAWATGINQPQHF.

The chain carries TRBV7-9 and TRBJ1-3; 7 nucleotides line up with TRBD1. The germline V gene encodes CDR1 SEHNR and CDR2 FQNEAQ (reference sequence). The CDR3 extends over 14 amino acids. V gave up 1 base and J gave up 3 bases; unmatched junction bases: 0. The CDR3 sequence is CASSLDRGGNTIYF. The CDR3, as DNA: TGTGCCAGCAGCTTAGACAGGGGTGGAAACACCATATATTTT.

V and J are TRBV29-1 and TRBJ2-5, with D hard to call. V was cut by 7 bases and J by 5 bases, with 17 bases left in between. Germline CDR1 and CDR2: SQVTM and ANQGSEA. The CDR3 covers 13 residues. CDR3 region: CSAAGSRDETQYF. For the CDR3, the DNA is TGCAGCGCCGCTGGATCCCGAGACGAGACCCAGTACTTC.

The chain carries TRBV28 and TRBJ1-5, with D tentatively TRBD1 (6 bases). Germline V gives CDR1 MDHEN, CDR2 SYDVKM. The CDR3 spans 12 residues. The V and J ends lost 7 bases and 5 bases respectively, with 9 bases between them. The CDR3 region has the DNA TGTGCCAGCACCCCAGGGGATCAGCCCCAGCATTTT. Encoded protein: CASTPGDQPQHF.

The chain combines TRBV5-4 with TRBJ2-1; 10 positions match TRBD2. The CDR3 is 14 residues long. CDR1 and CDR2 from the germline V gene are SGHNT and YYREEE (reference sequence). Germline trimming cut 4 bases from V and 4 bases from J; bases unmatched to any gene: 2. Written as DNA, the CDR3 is TGTGCCAGCAGCCAGGGACTAGCGTACAATGAGCAGTTCTTC. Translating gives CASSQGLAYNEQFF.

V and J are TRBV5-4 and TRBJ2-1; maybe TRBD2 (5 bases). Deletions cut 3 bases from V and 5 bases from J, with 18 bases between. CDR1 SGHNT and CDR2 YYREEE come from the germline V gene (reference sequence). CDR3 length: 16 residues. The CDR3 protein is CASSSRRGSSNNEQFF. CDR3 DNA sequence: TGTGCCAGCAGCTCCCGCCGGGGAAGCTCAAACAATGAGCAGTTCTTC.

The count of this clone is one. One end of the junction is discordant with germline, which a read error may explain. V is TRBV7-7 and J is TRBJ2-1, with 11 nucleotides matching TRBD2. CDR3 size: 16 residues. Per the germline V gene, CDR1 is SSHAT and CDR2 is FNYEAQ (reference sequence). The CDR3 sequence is CASSLAGGPFSNEQFF. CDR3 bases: TGTGCTAGCAGCTTAGCGGGAGGGCCGTTCAGCAATGAGCAGTTCTTC.

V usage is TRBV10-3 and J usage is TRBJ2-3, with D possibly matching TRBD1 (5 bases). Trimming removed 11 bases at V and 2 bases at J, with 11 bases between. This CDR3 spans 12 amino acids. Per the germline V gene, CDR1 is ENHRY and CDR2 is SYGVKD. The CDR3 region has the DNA TGTGCCGTAGGGGTGCTCACAGATACGCAGTATTTT. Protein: CAVGVLTDTQYF.

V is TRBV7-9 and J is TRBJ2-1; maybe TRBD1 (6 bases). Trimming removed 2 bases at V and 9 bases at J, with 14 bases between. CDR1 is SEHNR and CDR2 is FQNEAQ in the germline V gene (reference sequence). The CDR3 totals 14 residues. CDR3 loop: CASSLTRGVGEQFF. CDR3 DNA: TGTGCCAGCAGCTTAACCAGGGGAGTAGGTGAGCAGTTCTTC.

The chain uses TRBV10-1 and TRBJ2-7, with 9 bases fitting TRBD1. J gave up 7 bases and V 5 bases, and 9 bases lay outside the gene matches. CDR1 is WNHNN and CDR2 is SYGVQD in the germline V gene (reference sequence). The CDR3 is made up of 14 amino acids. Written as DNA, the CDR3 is TGCGCCAGCAGTCCCGGACAGGGGCCGTGGGAGCAGTACTTC. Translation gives CASSPGQGPWEQYF.

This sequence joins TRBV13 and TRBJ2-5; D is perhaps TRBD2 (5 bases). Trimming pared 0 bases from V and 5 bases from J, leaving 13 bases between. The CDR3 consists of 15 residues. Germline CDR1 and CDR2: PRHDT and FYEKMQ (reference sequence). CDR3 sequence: CASSLGLNEGETQYF. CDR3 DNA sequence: TGTGCCAGCAGCTTAGGCCTAAACGAGGGTGAGACCCAGTACTTC.

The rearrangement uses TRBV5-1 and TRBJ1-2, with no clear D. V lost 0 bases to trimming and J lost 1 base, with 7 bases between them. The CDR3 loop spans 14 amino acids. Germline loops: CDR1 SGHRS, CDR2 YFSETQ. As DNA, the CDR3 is TGCGCCAGCAGCTTGGGAACCAGTAACTATGGCTACACCTTC. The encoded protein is CASSLGTSNYGYTF. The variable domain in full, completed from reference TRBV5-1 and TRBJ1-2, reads KAGVTQTPRYLIKTRGQQVTLSCSPISGHRSVSWYQQTPGQGLQFLFEYFSETQRNKGNFPGRFSGRQFSNSRSEMNVSTLELGDSALYLCASSLGTSNYGYTFGSGTRLTVV.

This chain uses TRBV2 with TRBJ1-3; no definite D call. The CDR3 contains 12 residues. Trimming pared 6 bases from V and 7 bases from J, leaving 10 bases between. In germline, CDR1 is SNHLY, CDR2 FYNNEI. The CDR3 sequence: CASSGLANTIYF. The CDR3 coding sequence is TGTGCCAGCAGCGGACTCGCGAACACCATATATTTT.

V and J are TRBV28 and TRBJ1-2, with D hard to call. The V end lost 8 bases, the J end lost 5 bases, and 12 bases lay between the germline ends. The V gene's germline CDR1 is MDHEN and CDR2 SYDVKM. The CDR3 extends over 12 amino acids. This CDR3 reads CASLGRTYGYTF. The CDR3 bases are TGTGCCAGCCTCGGCAGAACTTATGGCTACACCTTC.

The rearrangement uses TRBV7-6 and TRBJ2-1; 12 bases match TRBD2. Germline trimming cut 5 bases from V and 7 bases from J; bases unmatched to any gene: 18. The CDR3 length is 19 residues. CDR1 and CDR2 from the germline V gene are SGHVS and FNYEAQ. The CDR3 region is CASSLVRGASGRESNEQFF. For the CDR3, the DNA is TGTGCCAGCAGCCTCGTCCGAGGGGCTAGCGGGAGGGAATCTAATGAGCAGTTCTTC.

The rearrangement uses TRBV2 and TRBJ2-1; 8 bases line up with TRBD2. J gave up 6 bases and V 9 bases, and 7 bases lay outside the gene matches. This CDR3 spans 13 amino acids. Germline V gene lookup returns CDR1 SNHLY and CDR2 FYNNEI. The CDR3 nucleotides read TGTGCCAGTAAACGGGAGGGCCTCAATGAGCAGTTCTTC. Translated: CASKREGLNEQFF.

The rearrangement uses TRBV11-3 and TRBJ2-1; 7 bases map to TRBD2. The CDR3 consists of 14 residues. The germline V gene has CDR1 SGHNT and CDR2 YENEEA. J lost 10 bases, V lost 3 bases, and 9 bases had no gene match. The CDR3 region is CASSLAFGREEQFF. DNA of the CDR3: TGTGCCAGCAGCTTGGCGTTCGGGCGGGAGGAGCAGTTCTTC. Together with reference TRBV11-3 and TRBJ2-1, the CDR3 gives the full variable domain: EAGVVQSPRYKIIEKKQPVAFWCNPISGHNTLYWYLQNLGQGPELLIRYENEEAVDDSQLPKDRFSAERLKGVDSTLKIQPAELGDSAVYLCASSLAFGREEQFFGPGTRLTVL.

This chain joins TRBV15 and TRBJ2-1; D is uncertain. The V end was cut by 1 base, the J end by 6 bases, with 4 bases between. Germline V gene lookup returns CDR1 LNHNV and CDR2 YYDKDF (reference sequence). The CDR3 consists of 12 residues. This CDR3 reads CATSRVANEQFF. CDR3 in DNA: TGTGCCACCAGCAGAGTAGCCAATGAGCAGTTCTTC. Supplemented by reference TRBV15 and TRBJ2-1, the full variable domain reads DAMVIQNPRYQVTQFGKPVTLSCSQTLNHNVMYWYQQKSSQAPKLLFHYYDKDFNNEADTPDNFQSRRPNTSFCFLDIRSPGLGDTAMYLCATSRVANEQFFGPGTRLTVL.

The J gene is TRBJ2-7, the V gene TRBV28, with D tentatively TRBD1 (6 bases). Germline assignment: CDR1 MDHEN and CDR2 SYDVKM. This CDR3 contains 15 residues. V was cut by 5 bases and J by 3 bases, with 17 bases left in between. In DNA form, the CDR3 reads TGTGCCAGCAGTCTTCTACAGGGACCCCTCTACGAGCAGTACTTC. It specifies CASSLLQGPLYEQYF.

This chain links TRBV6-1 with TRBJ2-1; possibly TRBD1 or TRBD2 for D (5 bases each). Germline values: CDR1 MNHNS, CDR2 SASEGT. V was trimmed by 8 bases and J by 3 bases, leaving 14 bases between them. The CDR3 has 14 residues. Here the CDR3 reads CASGAGIFYNEQFF. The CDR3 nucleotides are TGTGCCAGCGGGGCCGGGATCTTCTACAATGAGCAGTTCTTC.

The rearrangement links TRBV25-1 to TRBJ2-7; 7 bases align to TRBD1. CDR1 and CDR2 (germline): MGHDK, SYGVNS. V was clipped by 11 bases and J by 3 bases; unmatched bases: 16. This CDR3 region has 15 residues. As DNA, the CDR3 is TGTGCCTGCTCAAACACAGGGGACCTTTTCTACGAGCAGTACTTC. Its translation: CACSNTGDLFYEQYF.

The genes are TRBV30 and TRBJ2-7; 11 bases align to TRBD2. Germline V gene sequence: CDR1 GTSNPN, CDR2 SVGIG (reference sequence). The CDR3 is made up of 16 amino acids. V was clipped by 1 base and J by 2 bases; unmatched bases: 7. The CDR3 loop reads CAWSETFSGRAYEQYF. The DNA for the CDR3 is TGTGCCTGGAGTGAGACCTTTAGCGGGAGGGCCTACGAGCAGTACTTC.

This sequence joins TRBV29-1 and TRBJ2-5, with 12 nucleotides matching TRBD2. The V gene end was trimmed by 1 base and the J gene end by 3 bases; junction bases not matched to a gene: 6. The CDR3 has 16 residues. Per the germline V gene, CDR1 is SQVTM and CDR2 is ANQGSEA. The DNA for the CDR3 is TGCAGCGTTGAAGGTGGGACTAGCGGGCCTGAAGAGACCCAGTACTTC. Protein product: CSVEGGTSGPEETQYF. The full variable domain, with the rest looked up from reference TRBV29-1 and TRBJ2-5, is SAVISQKPSRDICQRGTSLTIQCQVDSQVTMMFWYRQQPGQSLTLIATANQGSEATYESGFVIDKFPISRPNLTFSTLTVSNMSPEDSSIYLCSVEGGTSGPEETQYFGPGTRLLVL.